Each of the 12 T cell receptor beta chains below was sequenced from the same sample in a study of Graves' ophthalmopathy and Graves' hyperthyroidism. Amplifying from RNA transcripts, the study obtained TCR beta CDR3 regions. Amplification began with first-round RT-PCR using HTBI primers, then second-round multiplex PCR was performed. One entry per CDR3 protein, called by TCRdb with MiXCR from the multiplex PCR reads. Seen here are 600,000 to 950,000 distinct CDR3 sequences, 40% observed once, and the top ten hold approximately 43%. Sequencing was done on a sample of peripheral blood. These receptors were taken from an adult man with Graves' ophthalmopathy.

This clonotype has a count of ten or more. The chain uses TRBV10-3 and TRBJ2-7; D possibly matches TRBD1 or TRBD2 (5 bases each). The CDR3 is made up of 15 amino acids. CDR1 is ENHRY and CDR2 is SYGVKD in the germline V gene. Trimming cost V 2 bases and J 2 bases, with 13 bases left between them. In DNA, the CDR3 is TGTGCCATCAGTGAGACCCGGGACGGGCCCTACGAGCAGTACTTC. As protein: CAISETRDGPYEQYF.

This clonotype was recorded many times. The chain combines TRBV10-1 with TRBJ2-7; D might be TRBD1 (6 bases). V lost 6 bases and J 12 bases, leaving 18 bases between the germline ends. The CDR3 runs to 12 residues. Per germline, CDR1 WNHNN and CDR2 SYGVQD (reference sequence). The CDR3 is CASRLNRVRWYF. The CDR3 nucleotides are TGCGCCAGCAGACTTAACAGGGTCCGTTGGTACTTC.

The chain recombines TRBV10-3 with TRBJ2-7; 9 nucleotides agree with TRBD1. The CDR3 consists of 16 residues. The germline V gene encodes CDR1 ENHRY and CDR2 SYGVKD. With V trimmed by 3 bases and J by 0 bases, 6 bases remained unmatched. For the CDR3, the DNA is TGTGCCATCAGTGAACAGGGGGCAGGCGGCTCCTACGAGCAGTACTTC. Amino acid sequence: CAISEQGAGGSYEQYF.

The chain couples TRBV29-1 to TRBJ1-2; D might be TRBD1 (5 bases). Per germline, CDR1 SQVTM and CDR2 ANQGSEA. The CDR3 is made up of 12 amino acids. Between the trimmed V and J ends, which lost 7 bases and 2 bases, there was a span of 11 bases. This chain's CDR3 is CSGKGQNYGYTF. CDR3 in DNA: TGCAGCGGGAAGGGGCAAAACTATGGCTACACCTTC.

This clonotype was observed a few times. V is TRBV20-1 and J is TRBJ2-7; D unclear. This CDR3 spans 13 amino acids. Trimming took 0 bases from V and 4 from J, leaving 10 bases between them. In germline, CDR1 is DFQATT, CDR2 SNEGSKA (reference sequence). This CDR3 reads CSARDSLMYEQYF. The DNA of the CDR3 is TGCAGTGCTAGAGATTCCCTAATGTACGAGCAGTACTTC.

V gene TRBV20-1 combines with J gene TRBJ1-1; 8 nucleotides match TRBD1. Germline assignment: CDR1 DFQATT and CDR2 SNEGSKA (reference sequence). With 3 bases clipped from V and 1 base from J, the junction kept 4 bases outside the gene matches. There are 14 residues in the CDR3. In nucleotides, the CDR3 is TGCAGTGCTAGTTCAGGGGGCGGGAACACTGAAGCTTTCTTT. Protein sequence: CSASSGGGNTEAFF.

A few counts support this clonotype. The J gene is TRBJ2-5, the V gene TRBV5-4; the D is unclear. Trimming took off 4 bases at V and 5 bases at J, with 15 bases between the two ends. Germline V lookup: CDR1 SGHNT, CDR2 YYREEE (reference sequence). The CDR3 extends over 14 amino acids. CDR3 protein: CASSQEVAYETQYF. CDR3 DNA sequence: TGTGCCAGCAGCCAAGAGGTAGCCTACGAGACCCAGTACTTC.

The chain has TRBV11-2 and TRBJ2-7; D uncertain. V shed 5 bases and J shed 5 bases, with 13 bases lying between them. The CDR3 runs to 13 residues. In germline, CDR1 is SGHAT, CDR2 FQNNGV. The CDR3 DNA sequence: TGTGCCAGCAGCCCCAGCCGAGAAAACGAGCAGTACTTC. The encoded protein is CASSPSRENEQYF. Full variable domain (remainder filled in from reference TRBV11-2 and TRBJ2-7): EAGVAQSPRYKIIEKRQSVAFWCNPISGHATLYWYQQILGQGPKLLIQFQNNGVVDDSQLPKDRFSAERLKGVDSTLKIQPAKLEDSAVYLCASSPSRENEQYFGPGTRLTVT.

A remark on this clonotype: Given a much more abundant clone one base away, this may be a read error. This chain links TRBV10-3 with TRBJ2-7; 7 nucleotides line up with TRBD1. With 6 bases clipped from V and 9 bases from J, the junction kept 14 bases outside the gene matches. There are 14 residues in the CDR3. Germline V gene sequence: CDR1 ENHRY, CDR2 SYGVKD. The CDR3 DNA is TGTGCCATCAGAGAACCGGGACAGAGTACCGGGCAGTACTTC. Its translation: CAIREPGQSTGQYF.

The rearrangement joins TRBV10-3 to TRBJ2-3; 8 nucleotides agree with TRBD2. In germline, CDR1 is ENHRY, CDR2 SYGVKD. Trimming cost V 0 bases and J 5 bases; bases outside gene matches: 10. The CDR3 spans 17 residues. CDR3 nucleotide sequence: TGTGCCATCAGTGAGTCTTCATCCGGGAGGGCCGAAGATACGCAGTATTTT. Amino acid sequence: CAISESSSGRAEDTQYF.

This clonotype was counted at least ten times. The chain is built from TRBV7-9 and TRBJ2-6; tentative D call: TRBD2 (5 bases). Trimming left V 5 bases short and J 0 bases short, with 8 bases between. Germline V CDR1 and CDR2: SEHNR, FQNEAQ (reference sequence). The CDR3 has 15 residues. The CDR3 coding sequence is TGTGCCAGCAGCCCAGGAGGCTCTGGGGCCAACGTCCTGACTTTC. Its translation: CASSPGGSGANVLTF. The variable domain in full, with the rest retrieved from reference TRBV7-9 and TRBJ2-6, is DTGVSQNPRHKITKRGQNVTFRCDPISEHNRLYWYRQTLGQGPEFLTYFQNEAQLEKSRLLSDRFSAERPKGSFSTLEIQRTEQGDSAMYLCASSPGGSGANVLTFGAGSRLTVL.

The chain combines TRBV7-2 with TRBJ2-7; D gene uncertain. The J call may be incorrect, as the DNA end agrees better with TRBJ2-1. Germline assignment: CDR1 SGHTA and CDR2 FQGNSA. The CDR3 is 15 amino acids. CDR3 nucleotides: TGTGCCAGCACCTCCAGCCGGTTTGGCTACAATGAGCAGTTCTTC. The encoded protein is CASTSSRFGYNEQFF.